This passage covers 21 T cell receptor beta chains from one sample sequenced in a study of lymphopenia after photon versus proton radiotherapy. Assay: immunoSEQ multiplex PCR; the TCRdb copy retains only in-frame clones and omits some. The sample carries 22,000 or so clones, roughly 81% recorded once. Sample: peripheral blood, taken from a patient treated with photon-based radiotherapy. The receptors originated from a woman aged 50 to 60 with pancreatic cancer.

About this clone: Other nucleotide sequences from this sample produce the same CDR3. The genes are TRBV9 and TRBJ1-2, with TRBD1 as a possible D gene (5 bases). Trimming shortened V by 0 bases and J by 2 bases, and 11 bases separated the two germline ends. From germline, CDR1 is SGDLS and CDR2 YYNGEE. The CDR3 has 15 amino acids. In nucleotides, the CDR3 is TGTGCCAGCAGCGTAGATGGGACTGGGAACTATGGCTACACCTTC. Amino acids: CASSVDGTGNYGYTF.

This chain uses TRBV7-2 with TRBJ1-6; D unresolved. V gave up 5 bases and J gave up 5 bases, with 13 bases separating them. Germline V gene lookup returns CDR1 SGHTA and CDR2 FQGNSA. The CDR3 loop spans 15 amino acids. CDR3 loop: CASSRGRENNSPLHF. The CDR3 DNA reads TGTGCCAGCAGCCGTGGCCGGGAAAATAATTCACCCCTCCACTTT.

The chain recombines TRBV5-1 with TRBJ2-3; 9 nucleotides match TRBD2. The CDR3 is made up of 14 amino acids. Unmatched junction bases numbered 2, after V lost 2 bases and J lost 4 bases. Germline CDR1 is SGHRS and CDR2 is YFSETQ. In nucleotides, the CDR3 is TGCGCCAGCAGCTTCGGCGGGAGGGCAGATACGCAGTATTTT. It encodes CASSFGGRADTQYF.

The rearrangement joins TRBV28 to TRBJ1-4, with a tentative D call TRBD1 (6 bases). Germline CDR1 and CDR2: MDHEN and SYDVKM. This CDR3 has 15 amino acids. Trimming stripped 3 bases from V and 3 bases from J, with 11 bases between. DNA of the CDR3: TGTGCCAGCAGTTTTTCAGGGGCCGCTAATGAAAAACTGTTTTTT. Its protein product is CASSFSGAANEKLFF.

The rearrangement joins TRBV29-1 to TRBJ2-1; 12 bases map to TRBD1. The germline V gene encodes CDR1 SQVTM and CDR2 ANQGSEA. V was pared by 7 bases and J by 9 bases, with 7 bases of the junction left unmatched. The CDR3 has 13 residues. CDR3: CSARDRGHGEQFF. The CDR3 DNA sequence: TGCAGCGCCCGGGACAGGGGGCACGGTGAGCAGTTCTTC.

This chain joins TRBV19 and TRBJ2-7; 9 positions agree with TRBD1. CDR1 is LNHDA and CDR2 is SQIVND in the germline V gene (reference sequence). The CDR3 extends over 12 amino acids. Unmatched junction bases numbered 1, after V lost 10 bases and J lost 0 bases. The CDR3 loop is CATGQGSYEQYF. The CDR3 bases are TGTGCCACGGGACAGGGCTCCTACGAGCAGTACTTC.

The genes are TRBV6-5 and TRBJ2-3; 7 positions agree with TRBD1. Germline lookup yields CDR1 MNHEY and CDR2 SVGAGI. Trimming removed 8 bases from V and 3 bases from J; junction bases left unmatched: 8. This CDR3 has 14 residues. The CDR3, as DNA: TGTGCCAGCTATAGGACAGGAAGGACAGATACGCAGTATTTT. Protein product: CASYRTGRTDTQYF.

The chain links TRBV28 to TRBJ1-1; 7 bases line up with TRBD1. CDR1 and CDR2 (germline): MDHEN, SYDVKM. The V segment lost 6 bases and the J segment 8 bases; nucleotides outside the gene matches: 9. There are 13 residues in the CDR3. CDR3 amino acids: CASRQGFPLEAFF. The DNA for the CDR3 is TGTGCCAGCAGACAGGGGTTCCCCTTAGAAGCTTTCTTT.

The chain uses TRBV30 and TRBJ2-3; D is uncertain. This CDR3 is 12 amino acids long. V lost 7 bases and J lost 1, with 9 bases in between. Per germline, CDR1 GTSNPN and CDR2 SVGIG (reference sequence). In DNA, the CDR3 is TGTGCCTCGTTCAAACGCACAGATACGCAGTATTTT. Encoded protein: CASFKRTDTQYF. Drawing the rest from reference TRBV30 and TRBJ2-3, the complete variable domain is SQTIHQWPATLVQPVGSPLSLECTVEGTSNPNLYWYRQAAGRGLQLLFYSVGIGQISSEVPQNLSASRPQDRQFILSSKKLLLSDSGFYLCASFKRTDTQYFGPGTRLTVL.

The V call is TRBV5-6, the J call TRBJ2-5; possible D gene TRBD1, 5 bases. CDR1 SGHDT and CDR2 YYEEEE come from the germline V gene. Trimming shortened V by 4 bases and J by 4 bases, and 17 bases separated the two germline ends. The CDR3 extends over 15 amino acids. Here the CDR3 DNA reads TGTGCCAGCAGCCCCGAGGCAGGGTTCCGAGAGACCCAGTACTTC. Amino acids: CASSPEAGFRETQYF.

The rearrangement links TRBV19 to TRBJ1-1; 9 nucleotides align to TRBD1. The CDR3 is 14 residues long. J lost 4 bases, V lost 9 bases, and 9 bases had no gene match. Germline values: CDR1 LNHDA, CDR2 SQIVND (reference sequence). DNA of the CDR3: TGTGCCAGCACACCGACAGGGGGTTTCACTGAAGCTTTCTTT. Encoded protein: CASTPTGGFTEAFF.

The CDR3 reads CASSPGRGINEQFF. CDR3 nucleotide sequence: TGTGCCAGCTCACCGGGTCGAGGGATCAATGAGCAGTTCTTC. This sequence joins TRBV18 and TRBJ2-1; maybe TRBD2 (5 bases). Per germline, CDR1 KGHSH and CDR2 LQKENI. V shed 3 bases and J shed 6 bases, with 12 bases lying between them. The CDR3 is 14 amino acids.

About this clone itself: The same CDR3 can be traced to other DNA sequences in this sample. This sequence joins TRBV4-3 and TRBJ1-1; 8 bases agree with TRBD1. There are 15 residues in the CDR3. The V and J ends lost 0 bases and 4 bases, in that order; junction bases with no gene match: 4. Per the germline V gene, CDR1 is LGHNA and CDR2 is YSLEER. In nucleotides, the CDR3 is TGCGCCAGCAGCCAAGAAAACAGGGGGTTCACTGAAGCTTTCTTT. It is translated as CASSQENRGFTEAFF.

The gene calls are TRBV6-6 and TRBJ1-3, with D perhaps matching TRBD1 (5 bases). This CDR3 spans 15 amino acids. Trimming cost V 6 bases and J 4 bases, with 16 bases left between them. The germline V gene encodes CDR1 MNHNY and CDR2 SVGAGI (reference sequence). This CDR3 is CASSPLGEPGNTIYF. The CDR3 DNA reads TGTGCCAGCAGCCCACTAGGGGAACCCGGAAACACCATATATTTT.

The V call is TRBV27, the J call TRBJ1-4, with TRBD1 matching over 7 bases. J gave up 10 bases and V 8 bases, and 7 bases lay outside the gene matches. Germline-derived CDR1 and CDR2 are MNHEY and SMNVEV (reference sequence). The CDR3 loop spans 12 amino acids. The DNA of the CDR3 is TGTGCCAGCCGACAGGGCAAAGGAAAACTGTTTTTT. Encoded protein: CASRQGKGKLFF.

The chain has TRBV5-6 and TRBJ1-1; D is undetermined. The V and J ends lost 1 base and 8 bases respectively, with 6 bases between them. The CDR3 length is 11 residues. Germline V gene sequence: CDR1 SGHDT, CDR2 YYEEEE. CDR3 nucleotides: TGTGCCAGCAGCTTGACTGCGGAAGCTTTCTTT. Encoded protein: CASSLTAEAFF.

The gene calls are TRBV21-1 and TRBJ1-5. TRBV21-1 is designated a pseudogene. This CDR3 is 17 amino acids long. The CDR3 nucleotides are TGTGCCAGCGCCCTGCCATGGAGAGTATCCTGCAATCAGCCCCAGCATTTT. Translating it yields CASALPWRVSCNQPQHF.

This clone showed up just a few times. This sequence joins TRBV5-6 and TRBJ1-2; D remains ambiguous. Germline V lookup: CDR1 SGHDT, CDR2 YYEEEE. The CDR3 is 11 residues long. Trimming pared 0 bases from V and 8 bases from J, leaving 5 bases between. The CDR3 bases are TGTGCCAGCAGCTTGGGGCCCGGCTACACCTTC. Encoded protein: CASSLGPGYTF. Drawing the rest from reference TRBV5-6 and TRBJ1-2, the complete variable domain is DAGVTQSPTHLIKTRGQQVTLRCSPKSGHDTVSWYQQALGQGPQFIFQYYEEEERQRGNFPDRFSGHQFPNYSSELNVNALLLGDSALYLCASSLGPGYTFGSGTRLTVV.

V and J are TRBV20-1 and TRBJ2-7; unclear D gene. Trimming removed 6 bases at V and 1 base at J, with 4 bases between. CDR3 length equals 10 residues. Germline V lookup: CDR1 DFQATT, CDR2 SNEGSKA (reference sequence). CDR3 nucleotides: TGCAGTGCCTTATCCTACGAGCAGTACTTC. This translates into CSALSYEQYF.

The CDR3 DNA follows: TGTGCCAGCTCACAGTGGAGGGGAGATAGCAATCAGCCCCAGCATTTT. Protein: CASSQWRGDSNQPQHF. The chain has TRBV18 and TRBJ1-5; D possibly corresponds to TRBD1 (5 bases). Germline V gene data show CDR1 as KGHSH and CDR2 as LQKENI. CDR3 length: 16 amino acids. V was clipped by 4 bases and J by 0 bases, with 13 bases between them.

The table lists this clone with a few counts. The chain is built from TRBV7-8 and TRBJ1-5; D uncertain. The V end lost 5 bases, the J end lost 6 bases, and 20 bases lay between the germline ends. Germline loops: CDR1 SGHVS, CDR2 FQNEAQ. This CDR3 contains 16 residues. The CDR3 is CASSHVRGSVGQPQHF. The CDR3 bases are TGTGCCAGCAGCCACGTGCGGGGTTCAGTGGGTCAGCCCCAGCATTTT. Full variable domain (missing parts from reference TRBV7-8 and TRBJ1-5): GAGVSQSPRYKVAKRGQDVALRCDPISGHVSLFWYQQALGQGPEFLTYFQNEAQLDKSGLPSDRFFAERPEGSVSTLKIQRTQQEDSAVYLCASSHVRGSVGQPQHFGDGTRLSIL.